This entry lists 17 T cell receptor beta chains sequenced from one sample in a study of T cells in localized non-small cell lung cancer (dated by TCRdb to about 2020). The library was generated by the immunoSEQ multiplex PCR assay. The table was pulled from immuneACCESS by TCRdb, which kept in-frame rearrangements only. Such tables lose some clones; where checked, under half of the loss comes from unresolved V genes, and the rest has no known cause. The sample data list roughly 18,000 clones, and around 81% of these were observed just once. The biggest ten clones account for 25% of the sample. The specimen comprised peripheral blood, sampled before any cancer treatment. The receptors stem from a female donor aged 60 or older with stage I lung adenocarcinoma.

The CDR3, as DNA: TGCGCCAGCAGCCAACAGCCGCCATTACAGGGCACTTCATCCTACAATGAGCAGTTCTTC. Translation gives CASSQQPPLQGTSSYNEQFF. The chain combines TRBV4-1 with TRBJ2-1; a possible D gene is TRBD1 (6 bases). The CDR3 loop spans 20 amino acids. Germline V gene lookup returns CDR1 MGHRA and CDR2 YSYEKL. V gave up 2 bases and J gave up 1 base, with 24 bases separating them.

This clone appeared a single time. This chain uses TRBV21-1 with TRBJ2-5. TRBV21-1 counts as a pseudogene. The CDR3 runs to 17 residues. For the CDR3, the DNA is TGTGCCAGCAGCCCTGAGTGGCCTCCCCCCGACCAAGAGACCCAGTACTTC. Translation gives CASSPEWPPPDQETQYF.

The genes are TRBV11-2 and TRBJ1-2; 8 nucleotides agree with TRBD1. V was clipped by 3 bases and J by 3 bases; unmatched bases: 6. The CDR3 has 15 amino acids. CDR1 SGHAT and CDR2 FQNNGV come from the germline V gene. CDR3 region: CASSFAGGAHYGYTF. The CDR3 bases are TGTGCCAGCAGCTTCGCAGGGGGCGCACACTATGGCTACACCTTC.

This clone was seen once. The chain employs TRBV7-9 and TRBJ1-4, with D unresolved. The length of the CDR3 is 14 residues. Germline CDR1 reads SEHNR; CDR2 reads FQNEAQ (reference sequence). Between the trimmed V and J ends, which lost 3 bases and 11 bases, there was a span of 16 bases. The CDR3 protein is CASSLEDTSGKLFF. CDR3 DNA: TGTGCCAGCAGCTTGGAGGATACTTCTGGGAAACTGTTTTTT. The whole variable domain, remainder taken from reference TRBV7-9 and TRBJ1-4, is DTGVSQNPRHKITKRGQNVTFRCDPISEHNRLYWYRQTLGQGPEFLTYFQNEAQLEKSRLLSDRFSAERPKGSFSTLEIQRTEQGDSAMYLCASSLEDTSGKLFFGSGTQLSVL.

This clone appeared a single time. V is TRBV19 and J is TRBJ2-3; 9 positions match TRBD1. V lost 5 bases, J lost 5 bases, and 8 bases stayed unmatched. The CDR3 runs 15 residues. CDR1 and CDR2 (germline): LNHDA, SQIVND (reference sequence). This CDR3 is CASSGGGTGQDTQYF. In nucleotides, the CDR3 is TGTGCCAGTAGTGGGGGGGGGACAGGGCAAGATACGCAGTATTTT.

The chain couples TRBV5-8 to TRBJ2-6; a possible D gene is TRBD2 (5 bases). The CDR3 extends over 18 amino acids. The germline CDR1 and CDR2 sequences are SGHTS and YDEGEE. Trimming removed 1 base from V and 0 bases from J, with 14 bases in between. The CDR3 sequence: CASSLFTGFDSGANVLTF. The CDR3, as DNA: TGTGCCAGCAGCTTGTTTACGGGGTTCGACTCTGGGGCCAACGTCCTGACTTTC.

The chain employs TRBV6-6 and TRBJ1-4; 10 bases fit TRBD1. V shed 4 bases, J shed 7 bases, and the junction held 6 bases outside the gene matches. The CDR3 contains 15 residues. Germline values: CDR1 MNHNY, CDR2 SVGAGI (reference sequence). The CDR3: CASSSWTGGTEKLFF. In DNA form, the CDR3 reads TGTGCCAGCAGTTCGTGGACAGGGGGGACTGAAAAACTGTTTTTT.

The V and J genes are TRBV19 and TRBJ1-3; D unclear. The CDR3 covers 14 residues. Germline CDR1 and CDR2: LNHDA and SQIVND (reference sequence). V shed 2 bases and J shed 6 bases, with 11 bases lying between them. DNA for the CDR3: TGTGCCAGTAGTATATCGTCCGAAATAAACACCATATATTTT. Its protein is CASSISSEINTIYF.

The chain couples TRBV19 to TRBJ2-2; perhaps TRBD1 as D (6 bases). Trimming stripped 5 bases from V and 0 bases from J, with 10 bases between. The CDR3 is made up of 15 amino acids. Germline V lookup: CDR1 LNHDA, CDR2 SQIVND (reference sequence). The CDR3 bases are TGTGCCAGTAGTCCAGGGGACGCGAACACCGGGGAGCTGTTTTTT. Translated, it gives CASSPGDANTGELFF.

The V call is TRBV7-6, the J call TRBJ1-6, with 7 bases fitting TRBD1. This CDR3 has 16 amino acids. V shed 2 bases, J shed 7 bases, and the junction held 8 bases outside the gene matches. Germline-derived CDR1 and CDR2 are SGHVS and FNYEAQ. The CDR3 reads CASSLSPTGMNSPLHF. The CDR3 DNA reads as TGTGCCAGCAGCTTATCCCCGACAGGGATGAATTCACCCCTCCACTTT.

J is TRBJ1-2 and V is TRBV10-3, with D perhaps TRBD1 (5 bases). Germline V gene lookup returns CDR1 ENHRY and CDR2 SYGVKD. This CDR3 region has 12 residues. V was trimmed by 10 bases and J by 7 bases, leaving 16 bases between them. The CDR3 region has the DNA TGTGCCAGCAGCTCAGGGCGGTCTGGCTACACCTTC. Its protein product is CASSSGRSGYTF.

The V and J genes are TRBV12-5 and TRBJ2-7, with D possibly TRBD1 on 6 matching bases. CDR1 is LGHNT, CDR2 FRNRAP, per germline. Trimming stripped 7 bases from V and 3 bases from J, with 13 bases between. The CDR3 extends over 13 amino acids. The CDR3 reads CASAPGHLYEQYF. The CDR3 nucleotides read TGTGCTAGTGCCCCGGGACACCTCTACGAGCAGTACTTC.

This chain uses TRBV2 with TRBJ1-1; D remains ambiguous. The CDR3 consists of 14 residues. Germline loops: CDR1 SNHLY, CDR2 FYNNEI. The V end was cut by 6 bases, the J end by 0 bases, with 11 bases between. The CDR3, as DNA: TGTGCCAGCAGCAAAGGGCAATTGAACACTGAAGCTTTCTTT. This codes for CASSKGQLNTEAFF.

In its sample, this clone was seen once. The chain uses TRBV6-5 and TRBJ2-7; 7 bases are a match to TRBD2. The germline CDR1 and CDR2 sequences are MNHEY and SVGAGI. The CDR3 is 14 amino acids. V shed 5 bases, J shed 5 bases, and the junction held 9 bases outside the gene matches. The CDR3 loop is CASSLSRLAHEQYF. CDR3 in DNA: TGTGCCAGCAGTCTTTCGAGACTAGCCCACGAGCAGTACTTC.

V gene TRBV19 combines with J gene TRBJ1-1, with D possibly being TRBD1 (5 bases). The CDR3 contains 14 residues. Germline assignment: CDR1 LNHDA and CDR2 SQIVND (reference sequence). V dropped 6 bases and J dropped 4 bases, with 15 bases sitting between them. The CDR3 is CASSTGWGGTEAFF. As DNA, the CDR3 is TGTGCCAGTAGCACAGGCTGGGGGGGCACTGAAGCTTTCTTT.

This chain joins TRBV7-3 and TRBJ2-3; maybe TRBD2 (5 bases). V was trimmed by 4 bases and J by 6 bases, leaving 11 bases between them. There are 13 residues in the CDR3. Germline V gives CDR1 SGHTA, CDR2 FQGTGA. CDR3: CASSSRLLDTQYF. CDR3 DNA sequence: TGTGCCAGCAGCTCCCGACTATTGGATACGCAGTATTTT.

V and J are TRBV11-1 and TRBJ1-1; maybe TRBD1 (6 bases). This CDR3 is 14 amino acids long. Trimming pared 5 bases from V and 0 bases from J, leaving 10 bases between. CDR1 is SGHAT, CDR2 FQDESV, per germline (reference sequence). DNA for the CDR3: TGTGCCAGCAGCCAAGGACAGTTGAACACTGAAGCTTTCTTT. This sequence encodes CASSQGQLNTEAFF. Variable domain in full (rest from reference TRBV11-1 and TRBJ1-1): EAEVAQSPRYKITEKSQAVAFWCDPISGHATLYWYRQILGQGPELLVQFQDESVVDDSQLPKDRFSAERLKGVDSTLKIQPAELGDSAMYLCASSQGQLNTEAFFGQGTRLTVV.